This T cell receptor beta chain was observed in a study of CD4 T cell repertoires in COVID-19. Study-wide context: After around 11 days of IL-2 expansion, CFSE-low cells were relabeled and restimulated with other coronavirus spikes. Points from the study as a whole: Two or all three memory subsets shared several highly expanded SARS-CoV-2-reactive clonotypes.

Details on this clone: The antigen remains undetermined.

These memory T cells were uncultured and sequenced directly after ex vivo isolation. This CDR3 is built from 16 residues. The germline gives CDR1 MNHNS, CDR2 SASEGT. Sequencing used immunoSEQ multiplex PCR; TCRdb keeps in-frame clones, though not all of them. The sample lists approximately 8,700 clones, less than 90% occurring once. The J gene is TRBJ2-5, the V gene TRBV6-1, with 8 bases lining up with TRBD1. The end of the DNA is better explained by TRBJ2-7, so the J call may be wrong. The origin of this receptor is a human donor who had COVID-19. This specimen was effector memory CD4+ T cells from blood, taken before the COVID-19 pandemic. The CDR3 spells CASSEEGTGFFYEQYF. In DNA form, the CDR3 reads TGTGCCAGCAGTGAAGAGGGGACAGGATTCTTCTACGAGCAGTACTTC.